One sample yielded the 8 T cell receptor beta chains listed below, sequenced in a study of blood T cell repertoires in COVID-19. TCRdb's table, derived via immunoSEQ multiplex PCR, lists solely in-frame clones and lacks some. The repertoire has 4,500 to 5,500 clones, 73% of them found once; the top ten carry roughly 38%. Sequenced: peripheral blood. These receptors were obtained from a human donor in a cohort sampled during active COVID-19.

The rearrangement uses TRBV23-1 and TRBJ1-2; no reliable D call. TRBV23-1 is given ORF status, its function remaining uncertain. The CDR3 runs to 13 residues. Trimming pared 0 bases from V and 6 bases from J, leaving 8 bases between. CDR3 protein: CASSQSISDGYTF. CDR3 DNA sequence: TGCGCCAGCAGTCAATCGATTTCGGATGGCTACACCTTC.

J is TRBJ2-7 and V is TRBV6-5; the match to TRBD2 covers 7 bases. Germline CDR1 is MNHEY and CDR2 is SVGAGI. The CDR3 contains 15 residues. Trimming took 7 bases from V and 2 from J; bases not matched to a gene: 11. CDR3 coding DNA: TGTGCCAGCATCCTTGCTCCGGGGGGAGCCTACGAGCAGTACTTC. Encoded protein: CASILAPGGAYEQYF.

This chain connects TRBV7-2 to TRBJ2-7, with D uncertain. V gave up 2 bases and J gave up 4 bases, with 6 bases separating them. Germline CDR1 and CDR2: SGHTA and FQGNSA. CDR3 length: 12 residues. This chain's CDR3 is CASSLYIYEQYF. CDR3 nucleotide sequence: TGTGCCAGCAGCTTATACATTTACGAGCAGTACTTC.

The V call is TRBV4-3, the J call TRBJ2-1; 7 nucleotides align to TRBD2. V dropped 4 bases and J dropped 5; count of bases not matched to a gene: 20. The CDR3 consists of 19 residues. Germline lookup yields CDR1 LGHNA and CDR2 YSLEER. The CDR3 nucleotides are TGCGCCAGCAGCCTCTTTATCCCCCAGCGGGGAGGTCTCGACAATGAGCAGTTCTTC. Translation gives CASSLFIPQRGGLDNEQFF.

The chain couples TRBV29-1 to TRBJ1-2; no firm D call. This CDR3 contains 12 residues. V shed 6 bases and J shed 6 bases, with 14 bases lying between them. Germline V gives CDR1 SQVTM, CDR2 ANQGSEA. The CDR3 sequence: CSVRTIDHGYTF. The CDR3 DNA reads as TGCAGCGTCAGGACTATAGACCATGGCTACACCTTC.

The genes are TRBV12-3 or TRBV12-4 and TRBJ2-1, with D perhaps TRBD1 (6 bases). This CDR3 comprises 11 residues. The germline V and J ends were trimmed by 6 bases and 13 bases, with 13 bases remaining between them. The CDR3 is CASSQGKGQFF. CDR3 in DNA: TGTGCCAGCAGCCAGGGGAAGGGACAGTTCTTC.

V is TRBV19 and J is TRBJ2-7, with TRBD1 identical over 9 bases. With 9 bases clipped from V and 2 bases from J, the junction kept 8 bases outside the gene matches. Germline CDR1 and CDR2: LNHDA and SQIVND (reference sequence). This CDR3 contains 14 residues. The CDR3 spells CASSWGTGTYEQYF. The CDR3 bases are TGTGCCAGCTCTTGGGGGACAGGGACCTACGAGCAGTACTTC. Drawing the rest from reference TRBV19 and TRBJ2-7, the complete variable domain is DGGITQSPKYLFRKEGQNVTLSCEQNLNHDAMYWYRQDPGQGLRLIYYSQIVNDFQKGDIAEGYSVSREKKESFPLTVTSAQKNPTAFYLCASSWGTGTYEQYFGPGTRLTVT.

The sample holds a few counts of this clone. For the CDR3, the DNA is TGTGCCAGTAGTATTGCGACATCCAATCAGCCCCAGCATTTT. Translating it yields CASSIATSNQPQHF. The chain uses TRBV19 and TRBJ1-5; the D is unclear. Germline lookup yields CDR1 LNHDA and CDR2 SQIVND (reference sequence). V was trimmed by 3 bases and J by 3 bases, leaving 9 bases between them. This CDR3 region has 14 residues.